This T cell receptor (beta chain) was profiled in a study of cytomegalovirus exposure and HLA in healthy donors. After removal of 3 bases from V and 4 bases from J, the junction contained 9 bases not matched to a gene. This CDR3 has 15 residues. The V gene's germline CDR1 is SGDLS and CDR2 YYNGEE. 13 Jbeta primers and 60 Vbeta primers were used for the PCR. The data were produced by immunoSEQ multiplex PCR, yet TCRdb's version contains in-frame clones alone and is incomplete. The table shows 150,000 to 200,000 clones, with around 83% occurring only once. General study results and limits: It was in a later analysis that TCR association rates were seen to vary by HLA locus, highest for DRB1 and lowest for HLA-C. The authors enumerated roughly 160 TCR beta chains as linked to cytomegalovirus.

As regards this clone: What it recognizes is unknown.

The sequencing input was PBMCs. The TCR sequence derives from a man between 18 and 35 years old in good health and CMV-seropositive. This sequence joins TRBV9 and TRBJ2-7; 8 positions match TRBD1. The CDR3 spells CASSARQGSGYEQYF. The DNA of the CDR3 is TGTGCCAGCAGCGCGAGACAGGGGTCTGGGTACGAGCAGTACTTC.